This TCR beta chain was captured by sequencing in a study of T-cell memory formation after mild COVID-19. Trimming shortened V by 3 bases and J by 10 bases, and 15 bases separated the two germline ends. Germline V gene data show CDR1 as LNHDA and CDR2 as SQIVND (reference sequence). This CDR3 is built from 13 residues. Points on this clonotype: Its antigen remains unknown.

TCRdb used MiXCR to reprocess the 5' RACE reads, holding one entry per CDR3 protein. The sample contains more than 350,000 distinct CDR3 sequences, around 21% of which appear only once. Points from the study as a whole: Most CD4+ clones that shrank were in CM and EM, while CD8+ ones turned up in EMRA.

The sample taken for sequencing was PBMCs or a T cell subset sorted from them (not recorded which). This clonotype was obtained from an adult woman who had mild COVID-19 (a few samples of this study predate the infection). Cell type and time point are not known. The chain recombines TRBV19 with TRBJ1-1; D ambiguous. CDR3 DNA sequence: TGTGCCAGTAGTATTGGGTGGCTCTCTGGAGCTTTCTTT. Translating gives CASSIGWLSGAFF.